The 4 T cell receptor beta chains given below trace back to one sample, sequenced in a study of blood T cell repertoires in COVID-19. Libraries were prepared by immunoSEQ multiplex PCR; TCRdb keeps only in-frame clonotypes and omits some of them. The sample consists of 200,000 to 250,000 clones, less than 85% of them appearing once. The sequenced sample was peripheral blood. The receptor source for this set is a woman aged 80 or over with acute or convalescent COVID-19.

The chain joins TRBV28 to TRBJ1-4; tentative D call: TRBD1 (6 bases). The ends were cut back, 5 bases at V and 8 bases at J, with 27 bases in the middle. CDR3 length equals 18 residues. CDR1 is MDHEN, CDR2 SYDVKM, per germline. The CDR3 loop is CASSPLPQGYLYQEKLFF. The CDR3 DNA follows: TGTGCCAGCAGTCCCTTGCCTCAGGGGTATTTGTATCAAGAAAAACTGTTTTTT.

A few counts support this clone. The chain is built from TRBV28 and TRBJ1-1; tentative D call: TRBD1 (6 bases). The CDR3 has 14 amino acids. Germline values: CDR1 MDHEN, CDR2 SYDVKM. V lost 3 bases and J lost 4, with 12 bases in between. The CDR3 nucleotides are TGTGCCAGCAGTTTCTCAGGGGCAGCCACTGAAGCTTTCTTT. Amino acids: CASSFSGAATEAFF.

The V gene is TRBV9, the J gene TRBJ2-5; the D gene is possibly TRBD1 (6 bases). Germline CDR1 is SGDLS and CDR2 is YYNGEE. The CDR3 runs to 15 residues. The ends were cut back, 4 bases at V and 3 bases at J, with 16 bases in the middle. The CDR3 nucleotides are TGTGCCAGCAGCCAAGGGACCGGGACAAAAGAGACCCAGTACTTC. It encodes CASSQGTGTKETQYF.

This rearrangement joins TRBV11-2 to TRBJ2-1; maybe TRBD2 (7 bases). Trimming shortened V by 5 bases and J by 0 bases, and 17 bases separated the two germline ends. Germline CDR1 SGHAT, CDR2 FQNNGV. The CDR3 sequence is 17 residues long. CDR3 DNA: TGTGCCAGCAGCCGGAGGGGGGGTGAGGGCTCCTACAATGAGCAGTTCTTC. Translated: CASSRRGGEGSYNEQFF.